This entry lists 19 T cell receptor beta chains sequenced from one sample in a study of a mutant IDH1 vaccine in newly diagnosed glioma. Which antigens these TCRs recognize remains unknown. The time point is: week 11, during vaccination. Mutant IDH1 20-mer peptide, at 300 ug, made up each vaccine dose, with topical imiquimod. Measured with immunoSEQ multiplex PCR; TCRdb has only the in-frame clones, and not every one. The table lists around 31,000 clones, around 80% of them singletons. The specimen comprised PBMCs, sampled from a glioma patient whose treatment included an IDH1 peptide vaccine. These receptors came from a young man with glioma.

J is TRBJ2-2 and V is TRBV7-6; D is uncertain. CDR1 and CDR2 from the germline V gene are SGHVS and FNYEAQ. CDR3 length: 16 residues. V gave up 2 bases and J gave up 2 bases, with 12 bases separating them. The CDR3 DNA reads as TGTGCCAGCAGCTTAATGAAGATAGCCAACACCGGGGAGCTGTTTTTT. Translating gives CASSLMKIANTGELFF.

The CDR3 region has the DNA TGTGCCTGGAGGCCGGGACGGTCTGGAAACACCATATATTTT. Amino acid sequence: CAWRPGRSGNTIYF. The rearrangement joins TRBV30 to TRBJ1-3; possibly TRBD1 for D (5 bases). The length of the CDR3 is 14 residues. V was clipped by 3 bases and J by 1 base, with 10 bases between them. Germline CDR1 is GTSNPN and CDR2 is SVGIG (reference sequence).

This sequence joins TRBV9 and TRBJ2-7; perhaps TRBD1 as D (6 bases). V lost 4 bases to trimming and J lost 2 bases, with 19 bases between them. The germline CDR1 and CDR2 sequences are SGDLS and YYNGEE. This CDR3 contains 16 residues. For the CDR3, the DNA is TGTGCCAGCAGCCGAAACCCCGGGACAAATACCTACGAGCAGTACTTC. This translates into CASSRNPGTNTYEQYF. Full variable domain (missing parts from reference TRBV9 and TRBJ2-7): DSGVTQTPKHLITATGQRVTLRCSPRSGDLSVYWYQQSLDQGLQFLIQYYNGEERAKGNILERFSAQQFPDLHSELNLSSLELGDSALYFCASSRNPGTNTYEQYFGPGTRLTVT.

The chain combines TRBV2 with TRBJ2-4; no firm D call. The V and J ends lost 4 bases and 0 bases respectively, with 1 base between them. The CDR3 loop spans 12 amino acids. Germline V gene sequence: CDR1 SNHLY, CDR2 FYNNEI. CDR3 nucleotides: TGTGCCAGCAGTGCAGCCAAAAACATTCAGTACTTC. Its translation: CASSAAKNIQYF.

V gene TRBV2 combines with J gene TRBJ2-1; 13 bases line up with TRBD2. Losses at the gene ends were 5 bases for V and 4 bases for J; bases not matched to a gene: 11. Germline V gene sequence: CDR1 SNHLY, CDR2 FYNNEI. The CDR3 has 18 amino acids. CDR3 bases: TGTGCCAGCAGTCGGACTAGCGGGGGTTTCGGGGCTTACAATGAGCAGTTCTTC. This gives the protein CASSRTSGGFGAYNEQFF.

V usage is TRBV30 and J usage is TRBJ2-5, with 9 bases that match TRBD2. The germline V gene has CDR1 GTSNPN and CDR2 SVGIG (reference sequence). The V segment lost 5 bases and the J segment 3 bases; nucleotides outside the gene matches: 7. The CDR3 has 14 residues. CDR3 amino acids: CAWGVGGREETQYF. CDR3 DNA: TGTGCCTGGGGAGTCGGCGGGAGGGAAGAGACCCAGTACTTC.

This clone was seen only a few times. The J gene is TRBJ1-1, the V gene TRBV7-9; perhaps TRBD1 as D (5 bases). Germline loops: CDR1 SEHNR, CDR2 FQNEAQ (reference sequence). V shed 8 bases and J shed 7 bases, with 8 bases lying between them. CDR3 size: 10 residues. CDR3 in amino acids: CASGQGEAFF. The DNA of the CDR3 is TGTGCCAGCGGGCAGGGTGAAGCTTTCTTT.

The chain links TRBV2 to TRBJ1-2, with 8 positions matching TRBD1. After removal of 3 bases from V and 7 bases from J, the junction contained 10 bases not matched to a gene. This CDR3 is 15 amino acids long. In germline, CDR1 is SNHLY, CDR2 FYNNEI. The chain's CDR3 is CASSDPGRGHGGYTF. DNA of the CDR3: TGTGCCAGCAGTGACCCGGGCAGGGGGCACGGTGGCTACACCTTC.

The rearrangement uses TRBV10-3 and TRBJ2-7; 7 positions match TRBD1. The CDR3 is made up of 15 amino acids. Germline CDR1 is ENHRY and CDR2 is SYGVKD. V trimming: 3 bases; J trimming: 2 bases; junction bases outside the gene matches: 7. DNA of the CDR3: TGTGCCATCAGTGAACCTCCGGGACAGCCCTACGAGCAGTACTTC. Translating gives CAISEPPGQPYEQYF.

This chain uses TRBV10-3 with TRBJ2-1, with 12 bases that match TRBD2. The V and J ends lost 6 bases and 9 bases, in that order; junction bases with no gene match: 9. Looked up from germline, CDR1 is ENHRY and CDR2 is SYGVKD. The CDR3 spans 15 residues. The CDR3 sequence: CAIRGGLAGGSEQFF. CDR3 DNA: TGTGCCATCAGGGGTGGGCTAGCGGGAGGGAGTGAGCAGTTCTTC.

The J gene is TRBJ2-2, the V gene TRBV30, with a weak D call TRBD2 (5 bases). The CDR3 sequence is 13 residues long. The V and J ends lost 1 base and 7 bases respectively, with 10 bases between them. Germline V gene lookup returns CDR1 GTSNPN and CDR2 SVGIG (reference sequence). The CDR3 DNA reads as TGTGCCTGGAGTGCGCGGGTGGTCGGGGAGCTGTTTTTT. The encoded protein is CAWSARVVGELFF.

The CDR3 protein is CASSPVPGDLFYGYTF. In nucleotides, the CDR3 is TGTGCCAGCAGCCCGGTCCCTGGGGACCTTTTCTATGGCTACACCTTC. V and J are TRBV5-6 and TRBJ1-2; tentative D call: TRBD1 (5 bases). Trimming stripped 4 bases from V and 4 bases from J, with 20 bases between. CDR3 length: 16 amino acids. Germline V lookup: CDR1 SGHDT, CDR2 YYEEEE.

The V call is TRBV7-9, the J call TRBJ1-4, with 8 bases that match TRBD1. The CDR3 covers 15 residues. Germline CDR1 SEHNR, CDR2 FQNEAQ (reference sequence). After removal of 5 bases from V and 4 bases from J, the junction contained 6 bases not matched to a gene. CDR3 amino acids: CASSPGQGLNEKLFF. The CDR3 bases are TGTGCCAGCAGCCCCGGACAGGGCCTTAATGAAAAACTGTTTTTT.

The sample holds a few counts of this clone. The chain joins TRBV2 to TRBJ2-1; D is unclear. Germline V CDR1 and CDR2: SNHLY, FYNNEI. V gave up 8 bases and J gave up 0 bases, with 11 bases separating them. This CDR3 region has 14 residues. CDR3 protein: CASSSLSSYNEQFF. The DNA for the CDR3 is TGTGCCAGCTCCAGCCTGAGCTCCTACAATGAGCAGTTCTTC. Supplemented by reference TRBV2 and TRBJ2-1, the full variable domain reads EPEVTQTPSHQVTQMGQEVILRCVPISNHLYFYWYRQILGQKVEFLVSFYNNEISEKSEIFDDQFSVERPDGSNFTLKIRSTKLEDSAMYFCASSSLSSYNEQFFGPGTRLTVL.

This clone was detected only a few times. V usage is TRBV10-1 and J usage is TRBJ2-7; TRBD1 might be the D (5 bases). With 10 bases removed from V and 6 bases from J, the gap between germline ends came to 10 bases. Germline V gene lookup returns CDR1 WNHNN and CDR2 SYGVQD (reference sequence). The CDR3 is 10 amino acids. CDR3 coding DNA: TGCGCCACCCAGGGTGGCGAGCAGTACTTC. This encodes CATQGGEQYF.

The rearrangement links TRBV20-1 to TRBJ2-1, with D perhaps matching TRBD2 (5 bases). V lost 3 bases, J lost 7 bases, and 7 bases lay in between. CDR3 size: 11 residues. CDR1 and CDR2 (germline): DFQATT, SNEGSKA (reference sequence). In nucleotides, the CDR3 is TGCAGTGCTAGGAGGGCTAATGAGCAGTTCTTC. Protein: CSARRANEQFF.

CDR3 amino acids: CASSWDTNTQYF. The CDR3 DNA is TGTGCCAGCAGCTGGGATACTAATACGCAGTATTTT. The rearrangement links TRBV5-5 to TRBJ2-3; no reliable D call. Looked up from germline, CDR1 is SGHKS and CDR2 is YYEKEE (reference sequence). The CDR3 contains 12 residues. The V gene lost 3 bases and the J gene lost 7 bases, with 9 bases spanning the gap. Based on the CDR3 plus reference TRBV5-5 and TRBJ2-3, the full variable domain is DAGVTQSPTHLIKTRGQQVTLRCSPISGHKSVSWYQQVLGQGPQFIFQYYEKEERGRGNFPDRFSARQFPNYSSELNVNALLLGDSALYLCASSWDTNTQYFGPGTRLTVL.

The chain recombines TRBV4-1 with TRBJ1-5; maybe TRBD1 (5 bases). Trimming shortened V by 0 bases and J by 4 bases, and 13 bases separated the two germline ends. In germline, CDR1 is MGHRA, CDR2 YSYEKL. The CDR3 totals 16 residues. CDR3 bases: TGCGCCAGCAGCCAAGAAGGGGCCAGAGCAAATCAGCCCCAGCATTTT. As protein: CASSQEGARANQPQHF.

The V gene is TRBV9, the J gene TRBJ2-1; 9 positions match TRBD2. Trimming took 4 bases from V and 3 from J; bases not matched to a gene: 5. The CDR3 has 15 residues. CDR1 SGDLS and CDR2 YYNGEE come from the germline V gene. CDR3 sequence: CASSLRLADYNEQFF. Here the CDR3 DNA reads TGTGCCAGCAGCCTCCGACTAGCGGACTACAATGAGCAGTTCTTC. Variable domain in full (rest from reference TRBV9 and TRBJ2-1): DSGVTQTPKHLITATGQRVTLRCSPRSGDLSVYWYQQSLDQGLQFLIQYYNGEERAKGNILERFSAQQFPDLHSELNLSSLELGDSALYFCASSLRLADYNEQFFGPGTRLTVL.